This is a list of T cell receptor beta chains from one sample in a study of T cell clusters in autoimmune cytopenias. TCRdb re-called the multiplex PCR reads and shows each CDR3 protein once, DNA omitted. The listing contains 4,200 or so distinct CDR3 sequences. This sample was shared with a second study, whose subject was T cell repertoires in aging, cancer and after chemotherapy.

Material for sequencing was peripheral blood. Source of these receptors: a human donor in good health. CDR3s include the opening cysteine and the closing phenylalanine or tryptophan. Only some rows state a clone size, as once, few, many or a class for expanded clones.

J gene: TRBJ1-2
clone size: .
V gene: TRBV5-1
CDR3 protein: CASSLGETGTAYGYTF

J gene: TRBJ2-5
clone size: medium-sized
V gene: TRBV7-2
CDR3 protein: CASRVRLAEQETQYF

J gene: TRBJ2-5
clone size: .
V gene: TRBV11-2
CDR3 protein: CASSLGGNVVETQYF

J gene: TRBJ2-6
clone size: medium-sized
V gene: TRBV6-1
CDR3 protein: CASRRTELSSGANVLTF

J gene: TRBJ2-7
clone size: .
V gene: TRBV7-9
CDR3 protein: CASSRAASMTYEQYF

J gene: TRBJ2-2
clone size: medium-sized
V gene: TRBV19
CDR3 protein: CASSPPLGTGSRELFF

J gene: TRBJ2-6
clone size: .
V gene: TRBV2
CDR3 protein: CAQGQDRGFSGANVLTF

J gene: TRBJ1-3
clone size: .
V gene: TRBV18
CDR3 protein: CASSLLKVGSGNTIYF

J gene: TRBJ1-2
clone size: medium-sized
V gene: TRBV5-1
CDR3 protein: CASSLDGYYGYTF

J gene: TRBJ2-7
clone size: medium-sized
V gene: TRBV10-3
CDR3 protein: CAISEAGLGEQYF

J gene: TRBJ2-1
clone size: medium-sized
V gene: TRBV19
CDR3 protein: CASSIVGARNNEQFF

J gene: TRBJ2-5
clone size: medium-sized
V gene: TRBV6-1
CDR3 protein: CASDRGGLVQETQYF

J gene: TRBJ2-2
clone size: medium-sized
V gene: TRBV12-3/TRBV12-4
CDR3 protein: CASRAPPGQLTGELFF

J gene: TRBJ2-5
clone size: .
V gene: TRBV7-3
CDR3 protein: CASSPTYAGRETQYF

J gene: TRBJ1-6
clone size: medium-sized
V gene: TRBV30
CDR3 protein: CAWDREGSPLHF

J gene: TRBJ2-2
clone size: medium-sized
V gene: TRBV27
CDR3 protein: CASTFGGANTGELFF

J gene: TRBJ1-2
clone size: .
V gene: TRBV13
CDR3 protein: CASSLAIRDVTNYGYTF

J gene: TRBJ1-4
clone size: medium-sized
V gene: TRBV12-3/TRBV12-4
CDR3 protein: CASRPAGWNEKLFF

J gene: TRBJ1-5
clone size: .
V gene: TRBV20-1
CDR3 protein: CSARQGVLRDQPQHF

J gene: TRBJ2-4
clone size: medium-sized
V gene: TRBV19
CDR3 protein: CASSQITSGALKNIQYF

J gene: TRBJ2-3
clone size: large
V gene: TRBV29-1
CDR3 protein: CSVGGTSGDTQYF

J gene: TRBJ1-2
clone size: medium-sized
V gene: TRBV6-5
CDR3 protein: CASRGLDRSVYGYTF

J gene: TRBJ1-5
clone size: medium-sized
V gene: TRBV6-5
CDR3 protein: CASRVASNQPQHF